This is a list of T cell receptor beta chains from one sample in a study of blood T cell repertoires in COVID-19. Measured with immunoSEQ multiplex PCR; TCRdb has only the in-frame clones, and not every one. The sample consists of 650,000 to 800,000 clones, 90% of them appearing once. Sequencing used peripheral blood. The receptors were gathered from a woman aged 18-29 years with acute or convalescent COVID-19. Both conserved end residues are part of each CDR3.

v_gene: TRBV27
j_gene: TRBJ2-1
CDR3aa: CASSLFAGTGGKNEQFF

v_gene: TRBV12-3/TRBV12-4
j_gene: TRBJ2-5
CDR3aa: CASSLVGRETQYF

v_gene: TRBV3-1/TRBV3-2
j_gene: TRBJ1-5
CDR3aa: CASSHPQGTGSSNQPQHF

v_gene: TRBV6-5
j_gene: TRBJ1-4
CDR3aa: CASSLSGEKLFF

v_gene: TRBV29-1
j_gene: TRBJ1-1
CDR3aa: CSGAHQGAEAFF

v_gene: TRBV10-2
j_gene: TRBJ2-7
CDR3aa: CASSRPGQGYEQYF

v_gene: TRBV5-1
j_gene: TRBJ1-1
CDR3aa: CASSLTVGYTEAFF

v_gene: TRBV7-9
j_gene: TRBJ1-2
CDR3aa: CASSRDRGRRSYTF

v_gene: TRBV19
j_gene: TRBJ1-3
CDR3aa: CASSTGSGNTIYF

v_gene: TRBV27
j_gene: TRBJ1-1
CDR3aa: CASRPVTGLNTEAFF

v_gene: TRBV5-1
j_gene: TRBJ2-2
CDR3aa: CASSLVGAGGELFF

v_gene: TRBV4-1
j_gene: TRBJ1-1
CDR3aa: CASSQAYPGTPTEAFF

v_gene: TRBV10-3
j_gene: TRBJ2-7
CDR3aa: CAISERGYEQYF

v_gene: TRBV7-2
j_gene: TRBJ1-6
CDR3aa: CASSSRDTINSPLHF

v_gene: TRBV9
j_gene: TRBJ2-2
CDR3aa: CASSVRDTPTGELFF

v_gene: TRBV28
j_gene: TRBJ1-4
CDR3aa: CASSRDRVWQKLFF

v_gene: TRBV5-6
j_gene: TRBJ1-1
CDR3aa: CASSLLTNTEAFF

v_gene: TRBV7-6
j_gene: TRBJ2-3
CDR3aa: CASSLLGGASDTQYF

v_gene: TRBV7-9
j_gene: TRBJ2-7
CDR3aa: CASSSPPTTYAQYF

v_gene: TRBV12-3/TRBV12-4
j_gene: TRBJ1-1
CDR3aa: CASTLRQADEAFF

v_gene: TRBV19
j_gene: TRBJ1-2
CDR3aa: CAGSDRNYGYTF

v_gene: TRBV5-5
j_gene: TRBJ2-7
CDR3aa: CASSSGGQGYEQYF